These 5 T cell receptor beta chains share one sample of origin, sequenced in a study of blood T cells in healthy people across ages. Alongside a J-beta primer mix, a sample-barcoded 5' primer served in a second PCR lasting roughly 6 to 11 cycles. TCRdb redid the calling of the 5' RACE reads with MiXCR, one entry per CDR3 protein. This table holds 1,800,000 or so distinct CDR3 sequences, more than 35% found once. Sequences were obtained from blood. Receptors were obtained from a human donor in good health.

The chain combines TRBV4-2 with TRBJ1-4; 9 bases match TRBD1. This CDR3 has 15 amino acids. Per the germline V gene, CDR1 is LGHNA and CDR2 is YNFKEQ. The junction had 8 bases not matched to a gene; V was cut back by 3 bases and J by 9 bases. CDR3 protein: CASSQGDREGQKLFF. DNA of the CDR3: TGTGCCAGCAGCCAGGGGGACAGGGAAGGTCAAAAACTGTTTTTT.

A few counts support this clonotype. The chain combines TRBV6-6 with TRBJ2-1; TRBD2 matches 8 bases. Looked up from germline, CDR1 is MNHNY and CDR2 is SVGAGI (reference sequence). V shed 2 bases, J shed 9 bases, and the junction held 12 bases outside the gene matches. This CDR3 is 16 amino acids long. The CDR3 bases are TGTGCCAGCAGTTACGTGGGCGGGGGGTCGGGTTCTGAGCAGTTCTTC. Amino acids: CASSYVGGGSGSEQFF.

The V and J genes are TRBV15 and TRBJ2-6; TRBD2 is a possible D gene (6 bases). Germline V lookup: CDR1 LNHNV, CDR2 YYDKDF (reference sequence). The CDR3 sequence is 18 residues long. The V gene lost 3 bases and the J gene lost 2 bases, with 17 bases spanning the gap. DNA for the CDR3: TGTGCCACCAGCAGTGAGGTCGGGAGCACCGCTGGGGCCAACGTCCTGACTTTC. This encodes CATSSEVGSTAGANVLTF.

This chain connects TRBV7-2 to TRBJ2-4; D possibly corresponds to TRBD2 (7 bases). Trimming took 8 bases from V and 13 from J, leaving 21 bases between them. The CDR3 covers 13 residues. In germline, CDR1 is SGHTA, CDR2 FQGNSA. This CDR3 reads CASSLRGDNEQYF. In DNA form, the CDR3 reads TGTGCCAGCTCCCTTCGGGGGGACAATGAGCAGTACTTC. Combining the CDR3 with reference TRBV7-2 and TRBJ2-4 gives the whole variable domain GAGVSQSPSNKVTEKGKDVELRCDPISGHTALYWYRQSLGQGLEFLIYFQGNSAPDKSGLPSDRFSAERTGGSVSTLTIQRTQQEDSAVYLCASSLRGDNEQYFGAGTRLSVL.

The V gene is TRBV6-6, the J gene TRBJ2-2, with D possibly matching TRBD1 (6 bases). Germline V lookup: CDR1 MNHNY, CDR2 SVGAGI (reference sequence). Trimming removed 6 bases from V and 4 bases from J, with 21 bases in between. The CDR3 spans 17 residues. The CDR3 region is CASRPRRGRGGTGELFF. The CDR3 DNA reads TGTGCCAGCAGACCCCGACGGGGAAGAGGGGGCACCGGGGAGCTGTTTTTT.